The T cell receptor beta chain described here comes from a study of metastatic and nonmetastatic thyroid tumors. Study-wide context: Repertoire comparisons spanned blood and tumor or nodule tissue from malignant and benign thyroid patients.

This clone was detected ten times or more. Thyroid surgery was preceded by no treatment in any patient. Authors' methods: It was from CDR3 differences across clinicopathological groups that a distant-metastasis classifier for papillary thyroid cancer was built. TCRdb called clones again from the PCR reads with MiXCR. The V and J calls were determined by TCRdb, not by the authors. The sample holds 20,000 to 25,000 clones, about 40% seen once. The sequencing sample was made of blood. This receptor was identified in a male donor with papillary thyroid cancer or a benign thyroid nodule (not recorded which). Some clones in this sample may be carry-over from other donors' samples.

CDR3 amino acids: CASKDGRGFNTANYGYTF. The CDR3 DNA follows: TGTGCCAGCAAGGATGGCAGGGGGTTCAATACCGCTAACTATGGCTACACCTTC. V and J are TRBV2 and TRBJ1-2; 7 bases are a match to TRBD1. The CDR3 contains 18 residues. Germline loops: CDR1 SNHLY, CDR2 FYNNEI. J was trimmed by 0 bases and V by 7 bases; bases with no gene match: 17.